The clone carrying this T cell receptor (beta chain) was seen more than once but under ten times. The data derive from a study of blood T cells in healthy people across ages. CDR1 and CDR2 (germline): SGHRS, YFSETQ. V shed 1 base and J shed 6 bases, with 10 bases lying between them. The CDR3 extends over 14 amino acids. A second PCR, run for about 7 to 11 cycles, used a sample-barcoded 5' primer plus a J-beta primer mix. One entry per CDR3 protein, called by TCRdb with MiXCR from the 5' RACE reads. Of around 820,000 distinct CDR3 sequences listed, about 25% are singletons. At least 5 micrograms of total RNA were extracted per sample. The data also belong to a second study, concerning T cells of mothers and their children.

V is TRBV5-1 and J is TRBJ2-2; D might be TRBD1 (5 bases). This receptor was identified in a boy younger than 18 in good health. The specimen was blood. The CDR3 coding sequence is TGCGCCAGCAGCTTGAGCGCAGGGCCCGGGGAGCTGTTTTTT. The encoded protein is CASSLSAGPGELFF.